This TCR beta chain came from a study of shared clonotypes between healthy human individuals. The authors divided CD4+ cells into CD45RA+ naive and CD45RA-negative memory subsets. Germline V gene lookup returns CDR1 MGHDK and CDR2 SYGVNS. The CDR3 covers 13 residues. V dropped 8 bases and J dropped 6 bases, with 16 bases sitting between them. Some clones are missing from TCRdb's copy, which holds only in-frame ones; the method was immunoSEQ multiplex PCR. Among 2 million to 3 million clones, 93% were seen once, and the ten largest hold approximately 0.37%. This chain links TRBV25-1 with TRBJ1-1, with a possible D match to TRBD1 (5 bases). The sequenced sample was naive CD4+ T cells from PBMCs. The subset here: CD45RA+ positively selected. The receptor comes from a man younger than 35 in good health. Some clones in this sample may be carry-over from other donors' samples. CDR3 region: CASLGVVGSEAFF. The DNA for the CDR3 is TGTGCCAGCTTGGGGGTGGTAGGGTCTGAAGCTTTCTTT. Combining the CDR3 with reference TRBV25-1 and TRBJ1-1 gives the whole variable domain EADIYQTPRYLVIGTGKKITLECSQTMGHDKMYWYQQDPGMELHLIHYSYGVNSTEKGDLSSESTVSRIRTEHFPLTLESARPSHTSQYLCASLGVVGSEAFFGQGTRLTVV.